One and the same sample provided the 25 T cell receptor beta chains below, sequenced in a study of blood T cell repertoires in COVID-19. Sequencing used immunoSEQ multiplex PCR; TCRdb keeps in-frame clones, though not all of them. Altogether approximately 21,000 clones are present, 85% to 90% being singletons, with the ten largest covering approximately 17%. The specimen sequenced was peripheral blood. Receptors originate from a man between 70 and 80 years old with active COVID-19.

J is TRBJ1-1 and V is TRBV7-2, with 7 bases identical to TRBD1. The CDR3 sequence is 15 residues long. V dropped 5 bases and J dropped 0; count of bases not matched to a gene: 6. From germline, CDR1 is SGHTA and CDR2 FQGNSA. Written as DNA, the CDR3 is TGTGCCAGCAGCCCTCCGGACAGGTTGAACACTGAAGCTTTCTTT. Amino acids: CASSPPDRLNTEAFF.

The V call is TRBV7-9, the J call TRBJ2-1; 9 bases match TRBD2. The CDR3 spans 14 residues. In germline, CDR1 is SEHNR, CDR2 FQNEAQ (reference sequence). V shed 10 bases, J shed 4 bases, and the junction held 8 bases outside the gene matches. The CDR3 protein is CATTVAGGYNEQFF. In DNA form, the CDR3 reads TGTGCCACCACGGTGGCGGGGGGGTACAATGAGCAGTTCTTC.

The chain joins TRBV6-6 to TRBJ2-5; D is perhaps TRBD2 (6 bases). Trimming pared 0 bases from V and 4 bases from J, leaving 12 bases between. CDR1 is MNHNY and CDR2 is SVGAGI in the germline V gene (reference sequence). CDR3 size: 15 residues. The CDR3 DNA follows: TGTGCCAGCAGTTACTCAGAGCGGAGGGGAGAGACCCAGTACTTC. Translation gives CASSYSERRGETQYF.

This clone has a single count. This chain joins TRBV3-1 (or the pseudogene TRBV3-2) and TRBJ2-7; TRBD2 agrees at 7 bases. Germline assignment: CDR1 LGHDT and CDR2 YNNKEL (reference sequence). There are 14 residues in the CDR3. J was trimmed by 2 bases and V by 1 base; bases with no gene match: 2. The CDR3 nucleotides read TGTGCCAGCAGCCAAGGGACTAGAGCCTACGAGCAGTACTTC. It specifies CASSQGTRAYEQYF.

This chain joins TRBV15 and TRBJ1-6, with 7 positions matching TRBD1. The germline V gene has CDR1 LNHNV and CDR2 YYDKDF (reference sequence). This CDR3 contains 15 residues. Unmatched junction bases numbered 6, after V lost 1 base and J lost 9 bases. The CDR3 spells CATSRVRQGGSPLHF. CDR3 bases: TGTGCCACCAGCAGAGTGCGACAGGGAGGTTCACCCCTCCACTTT.

This clone was found a few times. The chain joins TRBV2 to TRBJ1-3; TRBD1 is a possible D gene (6 bases). Germline-derived CDR1 and CDR2 are SNHLY and FYNNEI. The CDR3 loop spans 18 amino acids. Trimming removed 6 bases at V and 0 bases at J, with 21 bases between. As DNA, the CDR3 is TGTGCCAGCAGCCTTACAGGGAGCCCAATTCTCTCTGGAAACACCATATATTTT. Its translation: CASSLTGSPILSGNTIYF.

The V and J genes are TRBV29-1 and TRBJ2-1; 10 bases are shared with TRBD2. Germline CDR1 reads SQVTM; CDR2 reads ANQGSEA. V was pared by 6 bases and J by 7 bases, with 9 bases of the junction left unmatched. The CDR3 length is 14 residues. The CDR3 loop reads CSVYSGLATNEQFF. The CDR3 coding sequence is TGCAGCGTATACTCGGGACTAGCGACGAATGAGCAGTTCTTC.

The chain is built from TRBV28 and TRBJ2-7; the D gene is possibly TRBD2 (6 bases). Germline V gives CDR1 MDHEN, CDR2 SYDVKM. The CDR3 runs 17 residues. Deletions cut 4 bases from V and 0 bases from J, with 19 bases between. The CDR3 reads CASSSGSQRAISYEQYF. The DNA of the CDR3 is TGTGCCAGCAGTTCGGGGAGCCAGCGGGCGATCTCCTACGAGCAGTACTTC.

The chain carries TRBV29-1 and TRBJ1-1; no reliable D call. CDR3 length: 10 residues. V shed 5 bases and J shed 5 bases, with 6 bases lying between them. Germline assignment: CDR1 SQVTM and CDR2 ANQGSEA. The CDR3 sequence is CSVFRTEAFF. The CDR3, as DNA: TGCAGCGTTTTTCGGACTGAAGCTTTCTTT.

This clone has just one count. V is TRBV10-3 and J is TRBJ1-3; weak D call: TRBD1 (6 bases). The CDR3 is made up of 16 amino acids. CDR1 is ENHRY and CDR2 is SYGVKD in the germline V gene. V lost 0 bases and J 0 bases, leaving 9 bases between the germline ends. CDR3 sequence: CAISESTGSSGNTIYF. The DNA of the CDR3 is TGTGCCATCAGTGAGTCAACAGGGAGCTCTGGAAACACCATATATTTT.

The rearrangement uses TRBV7-8 and TRBJ1-2, with D possibly being TRBD1 (6 bases). Germline CDR1 and CDR2: SGHVS and FQNEAQ. The V end was cut by 4 bases, the J end by 2 bases, with 11 bases between. The CDR3 is 14 amino acids. Here the CDR3 DNA reads TGTGCCAGCAGCTCCTACAGGGCCAACTATGGCTACACCTTC. This translates into CASSSYRANYGYTF.

CDR3: CASSPFARGLAKNIQYF. The CDR3 nucleotides are TGTGCCAGCTCACCATTCGCGAGGGGACTAGCCAAAAACATTCAGTACTTC. The chain carries TRBV18 and TRBJ2-4; maybe TRBD2 (6 bases). V shed 2 bases and J shed 0 bases, with 14 bases lying between them. Germline lookup yields CDR1 KGHSH and CDR2 LQKENI. The CDR3 is 17 amino acids.

The genes are TRBV5-1 and TRBJ2-3, with D tentatively TRBD1 (5 bases). The germline V gene encodes CDR1 SGHRS and CDR2 YFSETQ. V was cut by 2 bases and J by 0 bases, with 7 bases left in between. The CDR3 spans 14 residues. Here the CDR3 reads CASSFGASTDTQYF. DNA for the CDR3: TGCGCCAGCAGCTTTGGGGCTAGCACAGATACGCAGTATTTT.

The chain recombines TRBV18 with TRBJ2-5, with D perhaps TRBD1 (6 bases). Germline V gene sequence: CDR1 KGHSH, CDR2 LQKENI. V was pared by 3 bases and J by 2 bases, with 10 bases between. The CDR3 has 14 amino acids. Written as DNA, the CDR3 is TGTGCCAGCTCACCTGGACAGAGACAAGAGACCCAGTACTTC. It yields the protein CASSPGQRQETQYF. The full variable domain, in which reference TRBV18 and TRBJ2-5 provide the parts outside the CDR3, is NAGVMQNPRHLVRRRGQEARLRCSPMKGHSHVYWYRQLPEEGLKFMVYLQKENIIDESGMPKERFSAEFPKEGPSILRIQQVVRGDSAAYFCASSPGQRQETQYFGPGTRLLVL.

A word on this clone: At one boundary the junction diverges from the germline segment, which might be a read error. The V gene is TRBV7-7, the J gene TRBJ2-2; D is ambiguous. Germline CDR1 reads SSHAT; CDR2 reads FNYEAQ (reference sequence). The CDR3 is made up of 15 amino acids. CDR3 bases: TGTGCTAGCAGCTTAGGTCTAGGGAACACCGGGGAGCTGTTTTTT. Its translation: CASSLGLGNTGELFF.

This clone occurred once. This sequence joins TRBV11-2 and TRBJ2-3; 9 bases match TRBD2. This CDR3 spans 14 amino acids. V trimming: 8 bases; J trimming: 5 bases; junction bases outside the gene matches: 8. The V gene's germline CDR1 is SGHAT and CDR2 FQNNGV. CDR3 in amino acids: CASAPSGIVDTQYF. DNA of the CDR3: TGTGCCAGCGCCCCTAGCGGGATCGTAGATACGCAGTATTTT. Filled out from reference TRBV11-2 and TRBJ2-3, the complete variable domain reads EAGVAQSPRYKIIEKRQSVAFWCNPISGHATLYWYQQILGQGPKLLIQFQNNGVVDDSQLPKDRFSAERLKGVDSTLKIQPAKLEDSAVYLCASAPSGIVDTQYFGPGTRLTVL.

This clone was recorded a few times. The V and J genes are TRBV2 and TRBJ1-1, with D unclear. Germline loops: CDR1 SNHLY, CDR2 FYNNEI. The V and J ends lost 5 bases and 1 base respectively, with 8 bases between them. The CDR3 totals 13 residues. The CDR3: CASSTTGNTEAFF. The CDR3 DNA reads TGTGCCAGCAGTACTACCGGGAACACTGAAGCTTTCTTT.

V is TRBV7-8 and J is TRBJ1-2; weak D call: TRBD1 (6 bases). CDR1 SGHVS and CDR2 FQNEAQ come from the germline V gene. V was clipped by 0 bases and J by 7 bases, with 9 bases between them. The length of the CDR3 is 13 residues. The CDR3 loop reads CASSLAAGAGYTF. CDR3 bases: TGTGCCAGCAGCTTAGCGGCAGGGGCTGGCTACACCTTC.

The V call is TRBV28, the J call TRBJ2-5; 7 bases align to TRBD2. The CDR3 contains 18 residues. After removal of 1 base from V and 1 base from J, the junction contained 12 bases not matched to a gene. In germline, CDR1 is MDHEN, CDR2 SYDVKM. DNA for the CDR3: TGTGCCAGCAGTTTATCAACCGGACTAGTGAGGGGCCAAGAGACCCAGTACTTC. Translated, it gives CASSLSTGLVRGQETQYF.

This clone was found once. The chain has TRBV19 and TRBJ1-1; no clear D. Germline V lookup: CDR1 LNHDA, CDR2 SQIVND (reference sequence). The CDR3 spans 12 residues. The V end lost 4 bases, the J end lost 0 bases, and 3 bases lay between the germline ends. The CDR3 DNA follows: TGTGCCAGTAGTAACTTGAACACTGAAGCTTTCTTT. It encodes CASSNLNTEAFF.

The V and J genes are TRBV19 and TRBJ2-7, with D possibly matching TRBD1 (8 bases). The germline V gene has CDR1 LNHDA and CDR2 SQIVND (reference sequence). The germline V and J ends were trimmed by 4 bases and 6 bases, with 13 bases remaining between them. CDR3 length equals 13 residues. CDR3 nucleotides: TGTGCCAGTAGTACCTACAGGGGGGGCGAGCAGTACTTC. It translates to CASSTYRGGEQYF.

This chain connects TRBV10-2 to TRBJ1-6, with D possibly being TRBD1 (5 bases). The CDR3 runs to 14 residues. Trimming cost V 8 bases and J 7 bases, with 15 bases left between them. CDR1 is WSHSY, CDR2 SAAADI, per germline. The CDR3 protein is CASPSPGRNSPLHF. Written as DNA, the CDR3 is TGCGCCAGCCCTAGCCCAGGGAGGAATTCACCCCTCCACTTT.

The J gene is TRBJ2-3, the V gene TRBV7-8, with a possible D match to TRBD2 (5 bases). The CDR3 is made up of 16 amino acids. Germline V lookup: CDR1 SGHVS, CDR2 FQNEAQ. Trimming took off 5 bases at V and 4 bases at J, with 19 bases between the two ends. The CDR3 region is CASSPQTGLGADTQYF. Written as DNA, the CDR3 is TGTGCCAGCAGCCCACAAACGGGATTAGGCGCAGATACGCAGTATTTT.

The genes are TRBV29-1 and TRBJ1-2; TRBD1 might be the D (5 bases). CDR1 is SQVTM, CDR2 ANQGSEA, per germline. The CDR3 loop spans 13 amino acids. V lost 0 bases and J 5 bases, leaving 10 bases between the germline ends. Here the CDR3 DNA reads TGCAGCGTTGAAGAGGGCCCAGGGTATGGCTACACCTTC. Translating gives CSVEEGPGYGYTF.

The chain couples TRBV4-1 to TRBJ2-3; the D gene is possibly TRBD2 (5 bases). The CDR3 contains 15 residues. Trimming left V 5 bases short and J 0 bases short, with 12 bases between. Per the germline V gene, CDR1 is MGHRA and CDR2 is YSYEKL. The CDR3 nucleotides read TGCGCCAGCAGCTCACATTCGGGGAGCACAGATACGCAGTATTTT. It encodes CASSSHSGSTDTQYF.